Listed below are T cell receptor beta chains from one sample, sequenced in a study of Ad26.COV2.S vaccination and SARS-CoV-2 variants. TCRdb's copy holds only in-frame clones and misses some; the assay was immunoSEQ multiplex PCR. The sample gives some 330,000 clones, 90% of which show up once; about 5% is in the top ten. Specimen: peripheral blood, collected in a trial of Ad26.COV2.S vaccine versus placebo. The source of these receptors is a person between 18 and 59 years old who received the Ad26.COV2.S COVID-19 vaccine or a placebo. The CDR3 runs from the conserved cysteine through the conserved F or W. D genes are given only for firm matches. A clone size is listed for some rows: how often the clone was seen (once, few, many), or a class if it is expanded.

TRBV5-1	TRBJ2-3	NA	once	TGCGCCAGCAGCTTGCGGGTGGGGAAGTTCACAGATACGCAGTATTTT	CASSLRVGKFTDTQYF
TRBV6-4	TRBJ2-1	NA	NA	TGTGCCAGCAGTGACGTTGGAGGGGACAATGAGCAGTTCTTC	CASSDVGGDNEQFF
TRBV6-2/TRBV6-3	TRBJ1-1	NA	NA	TGTGCCAGCAGTTCCCCAGCGGGGGGGAGAACTGAAGCTTTCTTT	CASSSPAGGRTEAFF
TRBV18	TRBJ1-2	TRBD1	NA	TGTGCCAGCTCACGAAGACCCGGGACAGGGGGCTGGCAGGAGGACTACACCTTC	CASSRRPGTGGWQEDYTF
TRBV24-1	TRBJ1-4	TRBD1	NA	TGTGCCACAGGACTACAGGGGGATGGAGAAAAACTGTTTTTT	CATGLQGDGEKLFF
TRBV10-3	TRBJ1-2	NA	NA	TGTGCCATCAGGTGGGGGGGATGGGATGGCTACACCTTC	CAIRWGGWDGYTF
TRBV3-1/TRBV3-2	TRBJ2-3	NA	NA	TGTGCCAGCAGCCAAGATCGAAGCACAGATACGCAGTATTTT	CASSQDRSTDTQYF
TRBV2	TRBJ2-3	NA	NA	TGTGCCAGCAGTGGGACCGCTCAGGGGGATACGCAGTATTTT	CASSGTAQGDTQYF
TRBV29-1	TRBJ1-1	TRBD1	NA	TGCAGCGTCCTGAGGGACAGGAATGAAGCTTTCTTT	CSVLRDRNEAFF
TRBV2	TRBJ2-2	NA	NA	TGTGCCAGCAGACAAGCAGGGGGGTCTGCCGAGGAGCTGTTTTTT	CASRQAGGSAEELFF
TRBV5-1	TRBJ1-2	NA	NA	TGCGCCAGCAGCTTGGTAGCTAACTATGGCTACACCTTC	CASSLVANYGYTF
TRBV2	TRBJ1-1	NA	NA	TGTGCCAGCAGGGGTACGGGTAACACTGAAGCTTTCTTT	CASRGTGNTEAFF
TRBV7-8	TRBJ1-4	NA	NA	TGTGCCAGCAGCACAGACCAGGGTGAAAAACTGTTTTTT	CASSTDQGEKLFF
TRBV15	TRBJ1-5	NA	once	TGTGCCACCAGCAGACCCGCGTCATCGGGACCCCAGCATTTT	CATSRPASSGPQHF
TRBV12-3/TRBV12-4	TRBJ1-2	NA	NA	TGTGCCAGCAGTTTTAAGGCGGGCTATGGCTACACCTTC	CASSFKAGYGYTF
TRBV7-9	TRBJ1-5	NA	NA	TGTGCCAGCAGCCCAGGGGATAGCAATCAGCCCCAGCATTTT	CASSPGDSNQPQHF
TRBV7-9	TRBJ1-1	TRBD1	NA	TGTGCCAGCAGCCCGCAGAACTTACAGGGGTTGAGCGCTTTCTTT	CASSPQNLQGLSAFF
TRBV12-3/TRBV12-4	TRBJ2-3	NA	NA	TGTGCCAGCCGAGCACAGGTCCAAACGCAGTATTTT	CASRAQVQTQYF
TRBV7-9	TRBJ2-7	NA	NA	TGTGCCAGCAGCTTTCTCCCTTCCTACGAGCAGTACTTC	CASSFLPSYEQYF
TRBV9	TRBJ2-1	NA	NA	TGTGCCAGCAGCGCCATCCCTAGCAAGGGCAATGAGCAGTTCTTC	CASSAIPSKGNEQFF
TRBV2	TRBJ2-2	NA	once	TGTGCCAGCAGTCCCACTAGTGGCAGTGCCGGGGAGCTGTTTTTT	CASSPTSGSAGELFF
TRBV19	TRBJ1-2	NA	NA	TGTGCCAGTAGTATTCCAGGGAACTATGGCTACACCTTC	CASSIPGNYGYTF
TRBV10-3	TRBJ1-1	NA	NA	TGTGCCATCAGTGATACCGGGGGGGGGATACGGAACACTGAAGCTTTCTTT	CAISDTGGGIRNTEAFF
TRBV19	TRBJ1-1	NA	NA	TGTGCCAGTACCCCGTGGGGGGGCATGAACACTGAAGCTTTCTTT	CASTPWGGMNTEAFF
TRBV29-1	TRBJ1-1	NA	NA	TGCAGCGTTGAAGGGGGTAGGGTTCGGCTGGGCACTGAAGCTTTCTTT	CSVEGGRVRLGTEAFF
TRBV4-1	TRBJ2-1	NA	NA	TGCGCCAGCAGCATAGACGGGACAAATAATGAGCAGTTCTTC	CASSIDGTNNEQFF
TRBV10-2	TRBJ1-1	NA	NA	TGCGCCACCCGACCGGGAGTGAACACTGAAGCTTTCTTT	CATRPGVNTEAFF
TRBV27	TRBJ1-5	TRBD1	NA	TGTGCCAGCAGTCCCTACTGGACAGGGTCGGGATCGTCCAATCAGCCCCAGCATTTT	CASSPYWTGSGSSNQPQHF
TRBV19	TRBJ1-3	NA	NA	TGTGCCAGTACCCCTCACGGAAACACCATATATTTT	CASTPHGNTIYF
TRBV6-6	TRBJ1-5	NA	NA	TGTGCCAGCAGTTACCCCGCAGAGTATAGCAATCAGCCCCAGCATTTT	CASSYPAEYSNQPQHF
TRBV9	TRBJ2-4	TRBD1	once	TGTGCCAGCAGTGAGGGGGCTACCGTTAAAAACATTCAGTACTTC	CASSEGATVKNIQYF